This TCR beta chain was obtained from a study of control samples from healthy donors and cancer patients. The table came from immunoSEQ multiplex PCR; TCRdb's copy has only in-frame clones and leaves some out. The sample has approximately 65,000 clones; under 90% are singletons. V trimming: 3 bases; J trimming: 3 bases; junction bases outside the gene matches: 5. The germline gives CDR1 SGHTA, CDR2 FQGTGA. This CDR3 comprises 14 residues. This receptor was obtained from a man between 60 and 70 years old with lung cancer. Sequencing input: PBMCs. The chain links TRBV7-3 to TRBJ2-7; 7 bases agree with TRBD2. The DNA of the CDR3 is TGTGCCAGCAGCTTGGGGGGGAATGACTACGAGCAGTACTTC. The encoded protein is CASSLGGNDYEQYF.